One and the same sample provided the 12 T cell receptor beta chains below, sequenced in a study of blood T cell repertoires in COVID-19. Assay: immunoSEQ multiplex PCR; the TCRdb copy retains only in-frame clones and omits some. The top ten clones hold roughly 7.4% of a sample with roughly 230,000 clones, roughly four fifths of them seen once. The sequencing input was peripheral blood. Source of these receptors: a woman aged 45-65 years with acute or convalescent COVID-19.

J is TRBJ1-6 and V is TRBV20-1, with TRBD1 matching over 7 bases. Trimming cost V 3 bases and J 17 bases; bases outside gene matches: 4. The V gene's germline CDR1 is DFQATT and CDR2 SNEGSKA (reference sequence). The CDR3 totals 10 residues. DNA of the CDR3: TGCAGTGCTAGGGACAGGAGAGTCCACTTT. Amino acids: CSARDRRVHF.

The chain is built from TRBV19 and TRBJ2-1; maybe TRBD2 (6 bases). V was pared by 3 bases and J by 0 bases, with 9 bases between. Germline CDR1 reads LNHDA; CDR2 reads SQIVND (reference sequence). The CDR3 spans 15 residues. The CDR3: CASSIRGSSYNEQFF. The CDR3 region has the DNA TGTGCCAGTAGTATCCGGGGGAGCTCCTACAATGAGCAGTTCTTC.

This chain connects TRBV7-8 to TRBJ2-7; weak D call: TRBD1 (5 bases). CDR1 and CDR2 from the germline V gene are SGHVS and FQNEAQ. This CDR3 is built from 16 residues. The ends were cut back, 0 bases at V and 12 bases at J, with 24 bases in the middle. In DNA, the CDR3 is TGTGCCAGCAGCTTAGCGCGCACGGGCAGACAGTCTCCACGGTACTTC. The encoded protein is CASSLARTGRQSPRYF. Looking up the rest from reference TRBV7-8 and TRBJ2-7 gives the full variable domain: GAGVSQSPRYKVAKRGQDVALRCDPISGHVSLFWYQQALGQGPEFLTYFQNEAQLDKSGLPSDRFFAERPEGSVSTLKIQRTQQEDSAVYLCASSLARTGRQSPRYFGPGTRLTVT.

V is TRBV6-5 and J is TRBJ2-7, with TRBD1 identical over 7 bases. The CDR3 is 11 amino acids. The V gene's germline CDR1 is MNHEY and CDR2 SVGAGI. Trimming cost V 8 bases and J 6 bases; bases outside gene matches: 4. CDR3 nucleotide sequence: TGTGCCAGCTCTACAGGGGCCGAGCAGTACTTC. Translating it yields CASSTGAEQYF.

The chain combines TRBV19 with TRBJ1-1; D remains unclear. Looked up from germline, CDR1 is LNHDA and CDR2 is SQIVND (reference sequence). This CDR3 region has 14 residues. V dropped 6 bases and J dropped 1 base, with 12 bases sitting between them. CDR3 nucleotides: TGTGCCAGTAGATATCCCGGGGAGAACACTGAAGCTTTCTTT. Translated, it gives CASRYPGENTEAFF.

The J gene is TRBJ2-1, the V gene TRBV6-6, with 14 nucleotides matching TRBD2. Germline CDR1 reads MNHNY; CDR2 reads SVGAGI (reference sequence). This CDR3 is 15 amino acids long. V lost 5 bases and J lost 6; bases outside the gene matches: 3. CDR3 amino acids: CASSTGLAGVNEQFF. CDR3 DNA: TGTGCCAGCAGTACGGGACTAGCGGGAGTCAATGAGCAGTTCTTC.

The V call is TRBV18, the J call TRBJ1-4; 11 bases line up with TRBD1. The trim removed 3 bases at V and 7 bases at J, leaving 4 bases unmatched. The germline V gene encodes CDR1 KGHSH and CDR2 LQKENI. This CDR3 has 15 residues. The CDR3 nucleotides read TGTGCCAGCTCACCGGCCGGGACAGGGGGTGAAAAACTGTTTTTT. Its translation is CASSPAGTGGEKLFF.

V gene TRBV11-2 combines with J gene TRBJ1-2; a possible D gene is TRBD1 (6 bases). Trimming removed 1 base from V and 0 bases from J, with 18 bases in between. The CDR3 has 18 residues. Germline V gene sequence: CDR1 SGHAT, CDR2 FQNNGV. CDR3 amino acids: CASSLVTGGPNSNYGYTF. CDR3 DNA sequence: TGTGCCAGCAGCTTAGTCACGGGGGGCCCCAACTCTAACTATGGCTACACCTTC.

The rearrangement uses TRBV3-1 (or the pseudogene TRBV3-2) and TRBJ1-2; 8 bases align to TRBD1. Per the germline V gene, CDR1 is LGHDT and CDR2 is YNNKEL (reference sequence). The CDR3 contains 15 residues. V gave up 0 bases and J gave up 7 bases; unmatched junction bases: 7. The CDR3 spells CASSQEFQGAFGYTF. The CDR3 DNA reads TGTGCCAGCAGCCAAGAGTTCCAGGGGGCGTTTGGCTACACCTTC.

The chain combines TRBV19 with TRBJ2-5; 12 bases match TRBD2. Germline-derived CDR1 and CDR2 are LNHDA and SQIVND (reference sequence). V dropped 5 bases and J dropped 5; count of bases not matched to a gene: 9. The CDR3 totals 16 residues. CDR3 DNA: TGTGCCAGTAGTCTGGGACTAGCGGGTTTCCTGGAGACCCAGTACTTC. Protein: CASSLGLAGFLETQYF. The complete variable domain, with remaining parts taken from reference TRBV19 and TRBJ2-5, reads DGGITQSPKYLFRKEGQNVTLSCEQNLNHDAMYWYRQDPGQGLRLIYYSQIVNDFQKGDIAEGYSVSREKKESFPLTVTSAQKNPTAFYLCASSLGLAGFLETQYFGPGTRLLVL.

V and J are TRBV10-3 and TRBJ1-1, with 10 bases that match TRBD1. Looked up from germline, CDR1 is ENHRY and CDR2 is SYGVKD. This CDR3 comprises 13 residues. V was clipped by 2 bases and J by 11 bases; unmatched bases: 5. The DNA of the CDR3 is TGTGCCATCAGTGAGGGCGGGACAGGGGTGGCTTTCTTT. This sequence encodes CAISEGGTGVAFF.

The chain employs TRBV5-4 and TRBJ2-2; 8 nucleotides align to TRBD1. CDR1 is SGHNT, CDR2 YYREEE, per germline (reference sequence). This CDR3 is 13 amino acids long. Trimming took 4 bases from V and 7 from J; bases not matched to a gene: 3. The CDR3 loop is CASSAGQGGELFF. CDR3 DNA: TGTGCCAGCAGCGCCGGACAGGGCGGGGAGCTGTTTTTT.